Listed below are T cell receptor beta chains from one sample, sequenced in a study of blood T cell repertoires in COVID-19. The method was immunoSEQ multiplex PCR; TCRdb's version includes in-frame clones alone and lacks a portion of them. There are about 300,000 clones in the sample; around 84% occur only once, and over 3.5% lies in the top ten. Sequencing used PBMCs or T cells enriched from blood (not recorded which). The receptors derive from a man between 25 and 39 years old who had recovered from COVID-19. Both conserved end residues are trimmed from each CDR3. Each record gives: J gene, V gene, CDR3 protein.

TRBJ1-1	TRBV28	ASTLRQAITMNTEAF
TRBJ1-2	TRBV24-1	ATSDSDGPYGYT
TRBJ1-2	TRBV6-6	AGGTGGNYGYT
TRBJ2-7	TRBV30	AWSVEGEQY
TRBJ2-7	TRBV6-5	ASRRDRYYYEQY
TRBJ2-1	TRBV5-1	ASSLVSDNEQF
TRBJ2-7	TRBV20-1	SASDPGRRYEQY
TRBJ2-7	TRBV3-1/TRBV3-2	ASSQAKTGQY
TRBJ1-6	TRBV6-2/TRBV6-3	ASSTRDRNSPLH
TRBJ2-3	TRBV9	ASSVGRSTLGDTQY
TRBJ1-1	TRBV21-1	ASSKPGGAMNTEAF
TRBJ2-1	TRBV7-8	ASSLLGLVAGGSDEQF
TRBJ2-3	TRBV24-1	ATSDPPLDTQY
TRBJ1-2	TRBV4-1	ASSHPLGGTGGYT
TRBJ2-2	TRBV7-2	ASSPLGGTDGELF
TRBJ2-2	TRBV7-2	ASSLVFPAGELF
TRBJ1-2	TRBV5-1	ASSPAGTEYYGYT
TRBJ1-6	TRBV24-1	ATPPIWGESSYNSPLH
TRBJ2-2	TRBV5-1	ASSPLAGATGELF
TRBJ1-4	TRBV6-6	ASSLTRGTSATNEKLF
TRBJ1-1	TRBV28	ASSLGLSVAEAF
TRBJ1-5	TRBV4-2	ASSPLRYSNQPQH
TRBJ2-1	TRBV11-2	ASSTDLGLAGSNEQF
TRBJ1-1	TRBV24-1	ATSDFPGQGARRTEAF
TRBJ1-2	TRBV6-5	ASSFTPDYRYGYT
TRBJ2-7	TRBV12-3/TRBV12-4	ASSPDRFHEQY
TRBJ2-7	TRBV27	ASSLGTGIYEQY